The present T cell receptor beta chain was sequenced within a study of cytomegalovirus exposure and HLA in healthy donors. Study-level points and caveats: Most of the CMV-associated TCR beta chains (in a later analysis) appeared to be HLA-restricted. Researchers counted roughly 150 TCR beta chains as cytomegalovirus-associated. A missense variant in DCLRE1C was later tied to TCR beta V- and J-gene trimming.

This clone was seen a handful of times. Antigen unknown. The CDR3 contains 13 residues. Trimming took 4 bases from V and 4 from J, leaving 10 bases between them. From germline, CDR1 is SGDLS and CDR2 YYNGEE. PCR employed 60 Vbeta and 13 Jbeta primers. TCRdb keeps only in-frame clones here, not all; method: immunoSEQ multiplex PCR. The sample includes 80,000 to 100,000 clones, roughly 75% of them seen just once. Sequencing was done on a sample of PBMCs. This sequence originates from a man between 25 and 39 years old in good health and CMV-seronegative. The chain joins TRBV9 to TRBJ2-3; TRBD1 might be the D (6 bases). CDR3 sequence (DNA): TGTGCCAGCAGCCCCCAGGGGCCAGATACGCAGTATTTT. It encodes CASSPQGPDTQYF.